This T cell receptor (beta chain) emerged from a study of identical twins. Broader study findings: Twin pairs' shared out-of-frame alpha sequences were enriched in low generation probability. Conclusions were drawn cross-sectionally by statistical analysis, without following the same donors.

Healthy Caucasians alone served as donors. Template switching created a universal primer site, and the cDNA included unique molecular identifiers. MiXCR was run by TCRdb on the 5' RACE reads, yielding one entry per CDR3 protein. This sample has fewer than 500,000 distinct CDR3 sequences; roughly 13% occur once, and the top ten carry approximately 0.98%. A note on this clonotype: Its antigen is still unknown.

The CDR3 covers 13 residues. Trimming stripped 6 bases from V and 5 bases from J, with 13 bases between. The germline V gene encodes CDR1 MNHNS and CDR2 SASEGT. A further study also used this sample, focusing on yellow fever vaccine responses in identical twins.

This sequence was found in a woman between 18 and 30 years old in good health. Material for sequencing was CD4+ T cells sorted from blood. The chain joins TRBV6-1 to TRBJ1-1, with a tentative D call TRBD1 (5 bases). The CDR3: CASSRPGGTEAFF. Written as DNA, the CDR3 is TGTGCCAGCAGCCGGCCTGGGGGGACTGAAGCTTTCTTT.